The next 3 T cell receptor beta chains were all read from a single sample in a study of PD-1 blockade in classical Hodgkin lymphoma. This table comes from immunoSEQ multiplex PCR, and its TCRdb copy is limited to in-frame clones, with some not included. The repertoire has 66,000 or so clones, around 75% of them found once; the top ten carry approximately 9%. All the patients suffered relapse after autologous stem cell transplantation, and brentuximab vedotin exposure differed. This specimen was peripheral blood mononuclear cells (PBMCs), taken before the second cycle of nivolumab. Receptors were obtained from a human donor with classical Hodgkin lymphoma.

In DNA, the CDR3 is TGTGCCAGCAGCATCGAGGAGCCGCCCTACGAGCAGTACTTC. It encodes CASSIEEPPYEQYF. The chain joins TRBV21-1 to TRBJ2-7; TRBD2, as called in the table, went unchecked against the DNA. TRBV21-1 is reported as a pseudogene. The length of the CDR3 is 14 residues.

The chain joins TRBV2 to TRBJ1-1; TRBD1 agrees at 8 bases. CDR3 length equals 16 residues. The germline gives CDR1 SNHLY, CDR2 FYNNEI. V gave up 8 bases and J gave up 3 bases; unmatched junction bases: 14. DNA for the CDR3: TGTGCCAGCGGAGGGACAGGCCCCTTTCAGGACACTGAAGCTTTCTTT. It encodes CASGGTGPFQDTEAFF.

The chain recombines TRBV28 with TRBJ2-1, with 7 bases that match TRBD1. CDR3 size: 16 residues. Germline trimming cut 5 bases from V and 7 bases from J; bases unmatched to any gene: 14. Germline V gene data show CDR1 as MDHEN and CDR2 as SYDVKM. CDR3 region: CASSPLTGRLGNEQFF. DNA for the CDR3: TGTGCCAGCAGTCCCCTGACAGGGCGATTGGGGAATGAGCAGTTCTTC. Complete variable domain (other parts from reference TRBV28 and TRBJ2-1): DVKVTQSSRYLVKRTGEKVFLECVQDMDHENMFWYRQDPGLGLRLIYFSYDVKMKEKGDIPEGYSVSREKKERFSLILESASTNQTSMYLCASSPLTGRLGNEQFFGPGTRLTVL.